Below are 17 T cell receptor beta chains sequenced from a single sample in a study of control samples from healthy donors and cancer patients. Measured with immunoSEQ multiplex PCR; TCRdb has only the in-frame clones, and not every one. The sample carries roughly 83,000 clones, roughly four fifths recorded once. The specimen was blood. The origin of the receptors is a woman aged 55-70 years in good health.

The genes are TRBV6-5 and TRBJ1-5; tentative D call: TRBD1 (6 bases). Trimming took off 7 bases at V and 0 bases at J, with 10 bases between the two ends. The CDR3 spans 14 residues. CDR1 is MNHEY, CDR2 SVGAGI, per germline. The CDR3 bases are TGTGCCAGCACCGGACAGACTAGCAATCAGCCCCAGCATTTT. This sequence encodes CASTGQTSNQPQHF.

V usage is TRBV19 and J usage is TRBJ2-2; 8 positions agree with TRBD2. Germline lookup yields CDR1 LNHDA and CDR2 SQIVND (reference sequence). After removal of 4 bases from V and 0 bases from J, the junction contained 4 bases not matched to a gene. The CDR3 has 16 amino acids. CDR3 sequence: CASSKSGSPNTGELFF. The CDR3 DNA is TGTGCCAGTAGTAAGAGCGGGAGCCCGAACACCGGGGAGCTGTTTTTT.

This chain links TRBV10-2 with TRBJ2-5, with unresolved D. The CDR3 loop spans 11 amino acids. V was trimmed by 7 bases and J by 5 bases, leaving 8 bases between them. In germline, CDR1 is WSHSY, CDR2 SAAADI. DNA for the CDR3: TGCGCCAGCACTGATCTGGAGACCCAGTACTTC. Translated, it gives CASTDLETQYF.

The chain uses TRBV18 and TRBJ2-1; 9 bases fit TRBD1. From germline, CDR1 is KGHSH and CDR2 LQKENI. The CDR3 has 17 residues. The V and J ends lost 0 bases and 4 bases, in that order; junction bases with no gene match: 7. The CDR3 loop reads CASSPPFGTGHYNEQFF. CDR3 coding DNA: TGTGCCAGCTCACCACCTTTCGGGACAGGGCATTACAATGAGCAGTTCTTC.

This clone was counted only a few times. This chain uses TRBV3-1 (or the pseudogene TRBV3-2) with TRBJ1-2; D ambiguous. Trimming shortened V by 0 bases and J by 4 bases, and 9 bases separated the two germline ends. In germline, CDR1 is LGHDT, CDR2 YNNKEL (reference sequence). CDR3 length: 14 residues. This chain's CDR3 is CASSQDFNPYGYTF. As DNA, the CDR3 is TGTGCCAGCAGCCAAGACTTCAATCCCTATGGCTACACCTTC.

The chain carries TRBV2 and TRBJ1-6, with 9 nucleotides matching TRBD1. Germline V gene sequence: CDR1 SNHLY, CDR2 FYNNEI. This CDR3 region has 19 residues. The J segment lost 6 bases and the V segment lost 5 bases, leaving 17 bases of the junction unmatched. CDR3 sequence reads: CASSTGQGSHTSLNSPLHF. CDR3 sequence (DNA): TGTGCCAGCAGTACCGGACAGGGGTCCCACACGAGCCTTAATTCACCCCTCCACTTT.

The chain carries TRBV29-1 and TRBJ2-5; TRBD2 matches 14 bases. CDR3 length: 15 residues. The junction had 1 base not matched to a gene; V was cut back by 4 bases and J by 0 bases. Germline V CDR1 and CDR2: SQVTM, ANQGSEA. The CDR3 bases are TGCAGCGTTGGGGGACTAGCGGGGGACCAAGAGACCCAGTACTTC. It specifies CSVGGLAGDQETQYF.

The CDR3 reads CASSERGGITYEQYF. In DNA form, the CDR3 reads TGTGCCAGCAGTGAAAGGGGGGGAATCACCTACGAGCAGTACTTC. This chain uses TRBV2 with TRBJ2-7; TRBD2 is a possible D gene (7 bases). Germline loops: CDR1 SNHLY, CDR2 FYNNEI. This CDR3 contains 15 residues. The germline V and J ends were trimmed by 2 bases and 2 bases, with 13 bases remaining between them.

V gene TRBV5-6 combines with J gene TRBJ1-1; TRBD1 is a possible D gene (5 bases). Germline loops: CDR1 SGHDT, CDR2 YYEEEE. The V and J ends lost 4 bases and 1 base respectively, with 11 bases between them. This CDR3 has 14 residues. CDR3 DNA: TGTGCCAGCAGCCCAGGGTTCACGAACACTGAAGCTTTCTTT. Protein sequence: CASSPGFTNTEAFF.

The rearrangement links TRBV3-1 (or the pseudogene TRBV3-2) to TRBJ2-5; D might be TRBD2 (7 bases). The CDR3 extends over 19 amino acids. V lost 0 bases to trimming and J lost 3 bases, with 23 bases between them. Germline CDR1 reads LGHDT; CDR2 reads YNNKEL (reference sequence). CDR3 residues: CASSQDRWTPGGTEETQYF. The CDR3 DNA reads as TGTGCCAGCAGCCAAGATCGTTGGACTCCGGGGGGCACCGAAGAGACCCAGTACTTC.

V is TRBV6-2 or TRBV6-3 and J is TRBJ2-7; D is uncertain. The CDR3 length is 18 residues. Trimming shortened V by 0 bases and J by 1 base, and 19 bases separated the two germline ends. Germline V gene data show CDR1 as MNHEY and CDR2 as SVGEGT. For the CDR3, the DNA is TGTGCCAGCAGTTACTCTATTGGCCGGCAACAACGTTCCTACGAGCAGTACTTC. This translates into CASSYSIGRQQRSYEQYF.

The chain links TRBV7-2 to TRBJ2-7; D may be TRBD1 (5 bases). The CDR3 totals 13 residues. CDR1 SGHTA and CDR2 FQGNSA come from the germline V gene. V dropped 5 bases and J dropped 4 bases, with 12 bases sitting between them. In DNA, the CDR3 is TGTGCCAGCAGCATTCGACCAGGGTACGAGCAGTACTTC. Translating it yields CASSIRPGYEQYF.

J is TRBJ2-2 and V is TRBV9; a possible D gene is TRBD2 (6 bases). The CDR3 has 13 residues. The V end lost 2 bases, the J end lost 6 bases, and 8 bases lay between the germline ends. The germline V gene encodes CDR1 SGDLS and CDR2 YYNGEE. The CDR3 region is CASSVTSSGELFF. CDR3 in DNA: TGTGCCAGCAGCGTTACTAGCTCCGGGGAGCTGTTTTTT.

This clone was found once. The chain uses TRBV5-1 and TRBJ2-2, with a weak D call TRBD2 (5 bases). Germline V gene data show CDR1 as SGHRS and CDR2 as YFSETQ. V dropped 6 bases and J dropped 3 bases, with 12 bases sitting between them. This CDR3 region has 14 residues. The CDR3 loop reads CASKEGSDTGELFF. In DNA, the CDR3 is TGCGCCAGCAAAGAGGGATCGGACACCGGGGAGCTGTTTTTT. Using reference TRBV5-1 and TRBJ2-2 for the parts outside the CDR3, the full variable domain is KAGVTQTPRYLIKTRGQQVTLSCSPISGHRSVSWYQQTPGQGLQFLFEYFSETQRNKGNFPGRFSGRQFSNSRSEMNVSTLELGDSALYLCASKEGSDTGELFFGEGSRLTVL.

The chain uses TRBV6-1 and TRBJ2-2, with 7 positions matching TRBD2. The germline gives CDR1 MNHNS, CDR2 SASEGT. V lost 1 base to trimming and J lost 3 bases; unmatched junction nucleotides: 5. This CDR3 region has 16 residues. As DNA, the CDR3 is TGTGCCAGCAGTGAAGATACAGCGGGATACACCGGGGAGCTGTTTTTT. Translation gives CASSEDTAGYTGELFF.

CDR3 protein: CASSFAGGAPYEQYF. The DNA for the CDR3 is TGTGCCAGCAGCTTCGCAGGGGGCGCGCCCTACGAGCAGTACTTC. The V call is TRBV11-1, the J call TRBJ2-7; 8 nucleotides line up with TRBD1. The CDR3 is 15 amino acids. The junction had 6 bases not matched to a gene; V was cut back by 3 bases and J by 2 bases. Germline V lookup: CDR1 SGHAT, CDR2 FQDESV (reference sequence).

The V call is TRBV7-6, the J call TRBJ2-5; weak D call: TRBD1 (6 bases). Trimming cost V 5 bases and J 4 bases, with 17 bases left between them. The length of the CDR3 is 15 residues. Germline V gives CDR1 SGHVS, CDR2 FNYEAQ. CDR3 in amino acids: CASSAHLGAVETQYF. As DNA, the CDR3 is TGTGCCAGCAGCGCCCATTTGGGGGCAGTAGAGACCCAGTACTTC.